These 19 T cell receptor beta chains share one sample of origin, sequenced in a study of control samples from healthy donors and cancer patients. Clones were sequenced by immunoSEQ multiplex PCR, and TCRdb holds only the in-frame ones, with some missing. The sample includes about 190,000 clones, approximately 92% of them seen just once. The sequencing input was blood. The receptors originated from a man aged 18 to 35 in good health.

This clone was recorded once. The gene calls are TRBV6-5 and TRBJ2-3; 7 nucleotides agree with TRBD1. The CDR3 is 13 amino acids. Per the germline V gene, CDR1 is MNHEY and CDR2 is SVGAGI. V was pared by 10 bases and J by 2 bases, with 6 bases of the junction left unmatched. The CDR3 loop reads CAIRTGDTDTQYF. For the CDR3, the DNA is TGTGCCATCAGGACAGGAGACACAGATACGCAGTATTTT.

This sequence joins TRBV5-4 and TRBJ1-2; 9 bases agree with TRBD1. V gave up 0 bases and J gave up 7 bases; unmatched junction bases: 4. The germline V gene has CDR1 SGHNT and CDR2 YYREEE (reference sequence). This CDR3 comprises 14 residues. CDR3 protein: CASSLAGTGSGYTF. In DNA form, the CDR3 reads TGTGCCAGCAGCTTGGCGGGGACAGGGAGTGGCTACACCTTC.

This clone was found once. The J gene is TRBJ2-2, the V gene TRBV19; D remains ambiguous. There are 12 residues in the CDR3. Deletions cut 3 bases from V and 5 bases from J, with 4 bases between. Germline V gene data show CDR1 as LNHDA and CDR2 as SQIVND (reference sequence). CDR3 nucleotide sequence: TGTGCCAGTAGTATGGGGACCGGGGAGCTGTTTTTT. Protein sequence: CASSMGTGELFF.

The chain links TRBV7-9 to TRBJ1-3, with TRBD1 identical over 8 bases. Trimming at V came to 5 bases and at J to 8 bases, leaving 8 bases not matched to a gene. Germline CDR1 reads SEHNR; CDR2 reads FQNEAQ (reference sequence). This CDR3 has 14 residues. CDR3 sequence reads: CASSPRTGTHTIYF. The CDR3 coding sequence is TGTGCCAGCAGCCCTCGGACAGGGACACACACCATATATTTT.

The CDR3 DNA is TGTGCCAGCAGCGTAGGGGAAGGGGGCAAAAGCACAGATACGCAGTATTTT. This gives the protein CASSVGEGGKSTDTQYF. This sequence joins TRBV9 and TRBJ2-3, with 7 nucleotides matching TRBD1. Germline V gene sequence: CDR1 SGDLS, CDR2 YYNGEE. Trimming removed 0 bases from V and 0 bases from J; junction bases left unmatched: 7. The CDR3 is made up of 17 amino acids.

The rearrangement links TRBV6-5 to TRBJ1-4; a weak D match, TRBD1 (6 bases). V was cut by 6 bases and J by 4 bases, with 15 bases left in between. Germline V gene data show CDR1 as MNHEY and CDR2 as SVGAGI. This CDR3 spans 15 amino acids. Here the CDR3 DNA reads TGTGCCAGCAGAGACGGACAGAGTATTAATGAAAAACTGTTTTTT. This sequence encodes CASRDGQSINEKLFF.

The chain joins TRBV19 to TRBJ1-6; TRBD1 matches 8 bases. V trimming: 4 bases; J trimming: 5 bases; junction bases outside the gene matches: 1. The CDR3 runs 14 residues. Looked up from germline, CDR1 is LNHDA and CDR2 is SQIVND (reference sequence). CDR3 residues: CASSTGGDNSPLHF. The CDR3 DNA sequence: TGTGCCAGTAGTACAGGGGGCGATAATTCACCCCTCCACTTT.

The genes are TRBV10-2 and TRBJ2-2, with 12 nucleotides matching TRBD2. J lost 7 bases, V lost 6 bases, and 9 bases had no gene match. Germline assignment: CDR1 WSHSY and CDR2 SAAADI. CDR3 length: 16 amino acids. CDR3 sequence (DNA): TGCGCCAGCAGAAGACTAGCGGGGGCGTTCGGCGGGGAGCTGTTTTTT. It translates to CASRRLAGAFGGELFF.

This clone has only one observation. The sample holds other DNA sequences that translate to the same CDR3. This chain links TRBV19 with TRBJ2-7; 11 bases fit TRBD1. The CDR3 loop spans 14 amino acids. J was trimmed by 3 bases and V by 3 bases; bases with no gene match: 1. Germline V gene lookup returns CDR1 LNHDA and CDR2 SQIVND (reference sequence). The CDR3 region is CASSIGTGGYEQYF. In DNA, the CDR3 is TGTGCCAGTAGTATCGGGACAGGGGGCTACGAGCAGTACTTC.

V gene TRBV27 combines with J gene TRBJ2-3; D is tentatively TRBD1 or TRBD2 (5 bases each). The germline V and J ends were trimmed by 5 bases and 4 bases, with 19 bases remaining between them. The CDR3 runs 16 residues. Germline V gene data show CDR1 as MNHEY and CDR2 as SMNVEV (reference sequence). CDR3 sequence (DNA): TGTGCCAGCAGTCCCCTCGGTGGGGCGGGCGCAGATACGCAGTATTTT. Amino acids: CASSPLGGAGADTQYF.

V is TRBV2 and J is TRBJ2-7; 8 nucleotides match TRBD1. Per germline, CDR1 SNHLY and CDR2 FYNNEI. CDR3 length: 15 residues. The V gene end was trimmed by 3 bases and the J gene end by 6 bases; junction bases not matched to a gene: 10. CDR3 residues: CASSETGQGAIEQYF. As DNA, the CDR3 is TGTGCCAGCAGTGAGACGGGTCAGGGGGCTATCGAGCAGTACTTC.

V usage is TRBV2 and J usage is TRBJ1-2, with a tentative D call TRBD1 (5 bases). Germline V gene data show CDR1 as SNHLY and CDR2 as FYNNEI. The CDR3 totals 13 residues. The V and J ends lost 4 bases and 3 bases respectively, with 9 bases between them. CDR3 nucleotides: TGTGCCAGCAGTGCCACAGGTTACTATGGCTACACCTTC. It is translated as CASSATGYYGYTF.

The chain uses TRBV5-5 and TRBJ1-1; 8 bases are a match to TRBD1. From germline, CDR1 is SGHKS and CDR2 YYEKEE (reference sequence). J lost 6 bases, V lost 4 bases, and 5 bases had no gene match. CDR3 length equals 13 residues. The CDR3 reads CASSRTGISEAFF. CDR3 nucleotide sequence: TGTGCCAGCAGCCGGACAGGGATTTCTGAAGCTTTCTTT.

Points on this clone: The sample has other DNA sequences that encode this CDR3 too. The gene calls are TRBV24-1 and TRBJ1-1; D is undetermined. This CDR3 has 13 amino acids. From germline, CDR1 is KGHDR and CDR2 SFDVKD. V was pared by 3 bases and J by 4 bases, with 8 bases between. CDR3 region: CATSDLPGTEAFF. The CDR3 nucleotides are TGTGCCACCAGTGATCTCCCCGGCACTGAAGCTTTCTTT.

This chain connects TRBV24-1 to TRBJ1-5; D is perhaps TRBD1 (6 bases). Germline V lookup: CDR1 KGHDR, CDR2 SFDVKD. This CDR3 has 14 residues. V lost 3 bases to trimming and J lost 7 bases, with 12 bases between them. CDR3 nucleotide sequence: TGTGCCACCAGTGATACCCAGGGGAGACAGCCCCAGCATTTT. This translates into CATSDTQGRQPQHF.

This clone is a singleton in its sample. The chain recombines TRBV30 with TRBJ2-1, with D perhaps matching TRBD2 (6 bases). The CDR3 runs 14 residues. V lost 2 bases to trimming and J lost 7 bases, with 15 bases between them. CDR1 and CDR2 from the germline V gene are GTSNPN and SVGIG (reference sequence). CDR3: CAWSLLGRTNEQFF. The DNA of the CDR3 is TGTGCCTGGAGTCTCTTAGGGAGGACGAATGAGCAGTTCTTC. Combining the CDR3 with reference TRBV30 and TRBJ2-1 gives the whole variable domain SQTIHQWPATLVQPVGSPLSLECTVEGTSNPNLYWYRQAAGRGLQLLFYSVGIGQISSEVPQNLSASRPQDRQFILSSKKLLLSDSGFYLCAWSLLGRTNEQFFGPGTRLTVL.

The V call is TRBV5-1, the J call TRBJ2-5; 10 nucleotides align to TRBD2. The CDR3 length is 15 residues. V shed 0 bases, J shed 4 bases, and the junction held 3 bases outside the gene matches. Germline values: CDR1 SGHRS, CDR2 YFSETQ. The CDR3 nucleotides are TGCGCCAGCAGCTTGGAAGGGACTAGCGCAGAGACCCAGTACTTC. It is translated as CASSLEGTSAETQYF.

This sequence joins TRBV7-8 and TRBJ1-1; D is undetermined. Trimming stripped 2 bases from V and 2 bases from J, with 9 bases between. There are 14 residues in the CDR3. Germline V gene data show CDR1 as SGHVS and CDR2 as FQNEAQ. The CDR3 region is CASSLMVRNTEAFF. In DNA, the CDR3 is TGTGCCAGCAGCTTAATGGTCAGAAACACTGAAGCTTTCTTT.

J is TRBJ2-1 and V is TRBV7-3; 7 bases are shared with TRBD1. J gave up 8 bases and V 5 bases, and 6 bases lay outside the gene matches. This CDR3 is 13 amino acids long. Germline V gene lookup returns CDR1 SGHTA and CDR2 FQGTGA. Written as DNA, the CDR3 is TGTGCCAGCAGCCACGACAGGGCGGATGAGCAGTTCTTC. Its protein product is CASSHDRADEQFF.